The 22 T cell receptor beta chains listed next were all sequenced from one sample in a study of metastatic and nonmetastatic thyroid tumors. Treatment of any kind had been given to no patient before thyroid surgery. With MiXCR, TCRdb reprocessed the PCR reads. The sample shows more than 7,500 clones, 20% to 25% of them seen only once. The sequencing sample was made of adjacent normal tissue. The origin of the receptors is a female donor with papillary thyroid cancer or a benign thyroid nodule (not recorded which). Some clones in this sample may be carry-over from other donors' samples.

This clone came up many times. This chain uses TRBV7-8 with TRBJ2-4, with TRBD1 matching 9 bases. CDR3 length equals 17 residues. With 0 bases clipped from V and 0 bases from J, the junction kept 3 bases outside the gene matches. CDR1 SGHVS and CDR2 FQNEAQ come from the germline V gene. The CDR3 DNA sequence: TGTGCCAGCAGCTTAGCCGGGACAGGGTTAGCCAAAAACATTCAGTACTTC. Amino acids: CASSLAGTGLAKNIQYF.

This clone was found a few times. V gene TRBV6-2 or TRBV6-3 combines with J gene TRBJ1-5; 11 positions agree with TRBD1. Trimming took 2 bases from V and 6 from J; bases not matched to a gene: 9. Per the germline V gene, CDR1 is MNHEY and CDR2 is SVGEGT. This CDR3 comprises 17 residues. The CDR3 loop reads CASSYSPWTGGSQPQHF. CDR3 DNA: TGTGCCAGCAGTTACAGTCCATGGACAGGGGGCAGTCAGCCCCAGCATTTT.

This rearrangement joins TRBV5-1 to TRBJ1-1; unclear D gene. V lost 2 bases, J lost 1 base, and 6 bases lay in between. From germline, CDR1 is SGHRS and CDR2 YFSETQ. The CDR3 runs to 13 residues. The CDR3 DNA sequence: TGCGCCAGCAGCTTTTTAGCGAACACTGAAGCTTTCTTT. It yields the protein CASSFLANTEAFF.

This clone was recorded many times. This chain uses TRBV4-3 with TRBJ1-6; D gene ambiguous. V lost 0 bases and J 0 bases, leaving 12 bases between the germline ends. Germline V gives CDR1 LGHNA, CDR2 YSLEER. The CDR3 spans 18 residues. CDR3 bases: TGCGCCAGCAGCCAAGATATGACGGGGAGCTCCTATAATTCACCCCTCCACTTT. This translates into CASSQDMTGSSYNSPLHF.

The CDR3 loop reads CASSFVAGESAGPQGTQYF. The CDR3 region has the DNA TGTGCCAGCAGTTTCGTGGCGGGAGAATCCGCGGGCCCTCAGGGGACCCAGTACTTC. This rearrangement joins TRBV28 to TRBJ2-5; 7 bases map to TRBD2. In germline, CDR1 is MDHEN, CDR2 SYDVKM. This CDR3 contains 19 residues. The trim removed 3 bases at V and 7 bases at J, leaving 23 bases unmatched.

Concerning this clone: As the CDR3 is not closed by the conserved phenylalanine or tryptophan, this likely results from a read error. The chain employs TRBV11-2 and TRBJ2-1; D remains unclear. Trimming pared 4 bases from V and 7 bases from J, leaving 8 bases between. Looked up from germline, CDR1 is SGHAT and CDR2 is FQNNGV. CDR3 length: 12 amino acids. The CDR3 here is CASSSSSNEQFL. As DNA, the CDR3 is TGTGCCAGCAGCTCTAGTTCAAATGAGCAGTTCCTC.

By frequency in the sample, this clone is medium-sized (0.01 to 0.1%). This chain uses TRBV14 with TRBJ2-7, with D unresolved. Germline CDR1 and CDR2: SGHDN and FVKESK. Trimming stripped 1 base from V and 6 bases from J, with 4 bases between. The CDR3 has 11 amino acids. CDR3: CASSQGTEQYF. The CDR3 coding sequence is TGTGCCAGCAGCCAAGGTACCGAGCAGTACTTC.

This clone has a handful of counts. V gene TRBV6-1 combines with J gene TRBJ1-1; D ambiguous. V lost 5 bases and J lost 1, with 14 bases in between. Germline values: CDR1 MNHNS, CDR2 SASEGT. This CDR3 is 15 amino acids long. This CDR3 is CASSTPGLTNTEAFF. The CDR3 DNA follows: TGTGCCAGCAGTACCCCTGGGCTGACGAACACTGAAGCTTTCTTT.

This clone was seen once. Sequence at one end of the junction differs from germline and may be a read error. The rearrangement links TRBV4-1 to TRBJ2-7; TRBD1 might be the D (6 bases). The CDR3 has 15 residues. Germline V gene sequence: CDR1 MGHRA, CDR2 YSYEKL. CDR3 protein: CASSPCTGPFNEEYF. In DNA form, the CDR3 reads TGCGCCAGCAGCCCATGTACAGGGCCCTTTAACGAGGAGTACTTC.

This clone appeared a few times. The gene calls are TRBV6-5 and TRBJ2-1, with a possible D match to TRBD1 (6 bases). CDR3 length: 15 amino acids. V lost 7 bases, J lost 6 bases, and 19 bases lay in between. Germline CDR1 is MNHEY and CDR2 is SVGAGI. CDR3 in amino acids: CASIARGPFGNEQFF. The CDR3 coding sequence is TGTGCCAGCATTGCCAGGGGCCCCTTCGGCAATGAGCAGTTCTTC.

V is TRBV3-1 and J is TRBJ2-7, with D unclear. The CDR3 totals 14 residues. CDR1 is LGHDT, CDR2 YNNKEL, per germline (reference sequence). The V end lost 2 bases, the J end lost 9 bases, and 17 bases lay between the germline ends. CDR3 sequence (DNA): TGTGCCAGCAGCCAACCGGCCGACCCCCGTGTGCAGTACTTC. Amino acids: CASSQPADPRVQYF.

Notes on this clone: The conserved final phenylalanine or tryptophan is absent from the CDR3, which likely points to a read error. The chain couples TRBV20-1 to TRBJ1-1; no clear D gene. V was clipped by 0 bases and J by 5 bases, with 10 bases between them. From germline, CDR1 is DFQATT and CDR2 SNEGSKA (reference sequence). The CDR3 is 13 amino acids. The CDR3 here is CSARELCETEAFY. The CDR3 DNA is TGCAGTGCTAGAGAATTGTGTGAAACTGAAGCTTTCTAT.

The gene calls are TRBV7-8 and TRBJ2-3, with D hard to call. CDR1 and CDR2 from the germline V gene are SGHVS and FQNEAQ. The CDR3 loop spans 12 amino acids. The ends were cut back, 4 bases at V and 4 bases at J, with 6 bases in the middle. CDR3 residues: CASSSPPDTQYF. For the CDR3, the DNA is TGTGCCAGCAGCTCCCCACCAGATACGCAGTATTTT.

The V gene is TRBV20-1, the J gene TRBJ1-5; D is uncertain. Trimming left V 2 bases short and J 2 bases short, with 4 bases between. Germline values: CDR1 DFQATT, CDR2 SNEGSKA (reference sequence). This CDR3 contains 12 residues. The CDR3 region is CSARQGNQPQHF. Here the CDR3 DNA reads TGCAGTGCTAGACAGGGCAATCAGCCCCAGCATTTT.

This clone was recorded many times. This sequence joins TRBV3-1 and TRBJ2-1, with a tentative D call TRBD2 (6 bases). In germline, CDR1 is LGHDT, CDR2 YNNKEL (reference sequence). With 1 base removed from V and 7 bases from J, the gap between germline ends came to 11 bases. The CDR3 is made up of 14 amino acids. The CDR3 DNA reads TGTGCCAGCAGCCAAGGCGGGACTGGAAATGAGCAGTTCTTC. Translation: CASSQGGTGNEQFF.

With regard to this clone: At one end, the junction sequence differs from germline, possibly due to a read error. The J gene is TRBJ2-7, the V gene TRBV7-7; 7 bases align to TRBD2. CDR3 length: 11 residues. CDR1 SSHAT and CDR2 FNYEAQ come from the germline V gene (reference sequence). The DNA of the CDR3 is TGTGCTAGCAGCCCGGGACTAGAGCAGTACTTC. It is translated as CASSPGLEQYF.

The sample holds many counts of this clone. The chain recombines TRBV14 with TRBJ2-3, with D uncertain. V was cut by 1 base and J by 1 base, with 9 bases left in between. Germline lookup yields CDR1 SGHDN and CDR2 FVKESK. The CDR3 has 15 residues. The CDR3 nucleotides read TGTGCCAGCAGCCAAGGTGTACTCCGCACAGATACGCAGTATTTT. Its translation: CASSQGVLRTDTQYF.

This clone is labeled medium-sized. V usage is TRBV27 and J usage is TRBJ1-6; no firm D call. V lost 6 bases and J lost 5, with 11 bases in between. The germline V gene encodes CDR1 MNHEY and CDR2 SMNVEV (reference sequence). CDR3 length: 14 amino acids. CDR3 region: CASSLRENNSPLHF. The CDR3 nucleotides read TGTGCCAGCAGCTTGAGGGAGAATAATTCACCCCTCCACTTT.

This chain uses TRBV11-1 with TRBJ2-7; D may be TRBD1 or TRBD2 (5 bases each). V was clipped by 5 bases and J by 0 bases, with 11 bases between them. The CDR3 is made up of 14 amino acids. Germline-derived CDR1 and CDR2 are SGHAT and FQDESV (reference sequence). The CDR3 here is CASSPGTFSYEQYF. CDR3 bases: TGTGCCAGCAGCCCCGGGACGTTCTCCTACGAGCAGTACTTC.

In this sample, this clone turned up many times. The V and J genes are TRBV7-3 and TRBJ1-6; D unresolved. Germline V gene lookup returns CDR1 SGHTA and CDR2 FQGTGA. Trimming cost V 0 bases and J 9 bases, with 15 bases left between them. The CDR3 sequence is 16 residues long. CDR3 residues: CASSLTSTEKGSPLHF. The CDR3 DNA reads TGTGCCAGCAGCTTAACGTCCACTGAAAAGGGTTCACCCCTCCACTTT. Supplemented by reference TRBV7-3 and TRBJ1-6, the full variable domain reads GAGVSQTPSNKVTEKGKYVELRCDPISGHTALYWYRQSLGQGPEFLIYFQGTGAADDSGLPNDRFFAVRPEGSVSTLKIQRTERGDSAVYLCASSLTSTEKGSPLHFGNGTRLTVT.

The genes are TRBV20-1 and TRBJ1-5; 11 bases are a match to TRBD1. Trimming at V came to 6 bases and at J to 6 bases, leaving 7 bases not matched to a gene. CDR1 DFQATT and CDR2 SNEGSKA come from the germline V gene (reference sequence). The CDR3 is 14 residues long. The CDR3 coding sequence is TGCAGTGCCACGGACAGGGGGCCAGCTCAGCCCCAGCATTTT. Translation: CSATDRGPAQPQHF.

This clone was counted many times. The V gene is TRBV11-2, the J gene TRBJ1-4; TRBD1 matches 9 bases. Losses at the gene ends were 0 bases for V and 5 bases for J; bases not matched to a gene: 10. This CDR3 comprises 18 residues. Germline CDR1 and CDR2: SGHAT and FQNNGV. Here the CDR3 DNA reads TGTGCCAGCAGCTTAGAAGGGGACAGGGACTACCGGAATGAAAAACTGTTTTTT. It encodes CASSLEGDRDYRNEKLFF.